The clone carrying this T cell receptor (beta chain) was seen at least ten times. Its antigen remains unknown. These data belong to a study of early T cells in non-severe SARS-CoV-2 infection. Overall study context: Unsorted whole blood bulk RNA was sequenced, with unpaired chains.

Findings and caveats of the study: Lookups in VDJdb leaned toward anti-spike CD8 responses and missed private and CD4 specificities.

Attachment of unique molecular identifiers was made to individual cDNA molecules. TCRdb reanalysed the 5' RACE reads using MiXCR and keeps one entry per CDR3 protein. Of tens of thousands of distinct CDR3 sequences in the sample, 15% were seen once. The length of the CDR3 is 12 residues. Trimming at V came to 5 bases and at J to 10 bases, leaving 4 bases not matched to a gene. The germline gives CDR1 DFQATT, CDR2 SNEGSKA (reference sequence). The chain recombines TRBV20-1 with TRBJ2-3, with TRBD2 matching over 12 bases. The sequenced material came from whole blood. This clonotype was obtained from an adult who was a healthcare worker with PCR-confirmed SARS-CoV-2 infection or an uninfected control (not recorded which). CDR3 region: CSAPTSGGPQYF. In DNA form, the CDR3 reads TGCAGTGCTCCAACTAGCGGGGGGCCGCAGTATTTT.